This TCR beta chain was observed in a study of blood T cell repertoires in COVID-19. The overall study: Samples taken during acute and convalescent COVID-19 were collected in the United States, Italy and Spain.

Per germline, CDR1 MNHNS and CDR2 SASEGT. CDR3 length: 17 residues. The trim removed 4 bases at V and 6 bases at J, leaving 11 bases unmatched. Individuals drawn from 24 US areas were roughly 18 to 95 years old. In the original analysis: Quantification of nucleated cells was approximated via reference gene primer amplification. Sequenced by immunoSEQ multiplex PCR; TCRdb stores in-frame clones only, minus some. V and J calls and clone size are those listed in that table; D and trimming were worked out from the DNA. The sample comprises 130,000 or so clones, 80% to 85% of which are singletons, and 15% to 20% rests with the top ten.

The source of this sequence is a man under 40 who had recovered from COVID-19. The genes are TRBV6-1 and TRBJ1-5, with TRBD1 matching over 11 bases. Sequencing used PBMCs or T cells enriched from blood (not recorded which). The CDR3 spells CASSAQHGQGAAQPQHF. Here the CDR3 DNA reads TGTGCCAGCAGTGCTCAACATGGACAGGGGGCCGCTCAGCCCCAGCATTTT.